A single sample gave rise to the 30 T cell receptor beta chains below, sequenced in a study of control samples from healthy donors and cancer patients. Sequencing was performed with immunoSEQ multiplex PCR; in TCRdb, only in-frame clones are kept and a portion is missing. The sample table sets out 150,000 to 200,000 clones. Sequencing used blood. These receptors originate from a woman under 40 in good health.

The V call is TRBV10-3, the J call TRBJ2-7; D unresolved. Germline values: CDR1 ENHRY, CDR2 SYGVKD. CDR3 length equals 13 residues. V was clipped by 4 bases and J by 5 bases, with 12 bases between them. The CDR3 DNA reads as TGTGCCATCAGTGCAGTGACATCCCACGAGCAGTACTTC. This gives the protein CAISAVTSHEQYF.

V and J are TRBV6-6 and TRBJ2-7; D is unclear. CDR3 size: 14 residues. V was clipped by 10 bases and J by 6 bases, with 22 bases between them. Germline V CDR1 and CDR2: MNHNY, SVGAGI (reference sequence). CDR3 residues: CATALSHGPPEQYF. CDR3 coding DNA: TGTGCCACAGCGTTGTCTCACGGCCCACCCGAGCAGTACTTC.

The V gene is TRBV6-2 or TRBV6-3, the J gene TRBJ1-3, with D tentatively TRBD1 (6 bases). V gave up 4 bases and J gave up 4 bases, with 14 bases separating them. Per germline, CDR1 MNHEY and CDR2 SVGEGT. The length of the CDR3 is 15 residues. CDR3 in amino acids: CASSLDSPRGNTIYF. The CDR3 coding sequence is TGTGCCAGCAGTTTGGACAGCCCGCGAGGAAACACCATATATTTT.

CDR3 in amino acids: CASSPPGEETQYF. The CDR3 bases are TGTGCCAGCAGCCCCCCAGGGGAAGAGACCCAGTACTTC. The rearrangement uses TRBV7-2 and TRBJ2-5, with D perhaps matching TRBD1 (6 bases). Germline V gene data show CDR1 as SGHTA and CDR2 as FQGNSA. The ends were cut back, 5 bases at V and 3 bases at J, with 10 bases in the middle. This CDR3 region has 13 residues.

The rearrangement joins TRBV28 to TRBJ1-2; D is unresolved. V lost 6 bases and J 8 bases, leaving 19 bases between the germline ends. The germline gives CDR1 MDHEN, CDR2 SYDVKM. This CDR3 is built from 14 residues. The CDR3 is CASSEGAGLGGYTF. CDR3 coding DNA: TGTGCCAGCAGCGAAGGCGCAGGTCTAGGGGGCTACACCTTC.

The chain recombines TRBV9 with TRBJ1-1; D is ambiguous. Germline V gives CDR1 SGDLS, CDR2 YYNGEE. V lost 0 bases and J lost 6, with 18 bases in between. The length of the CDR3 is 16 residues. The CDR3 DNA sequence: TGTGCCAGCAGCGTAGAAGCGTCCCCCGGCGACCCTGAAGCTTTCTTT. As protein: CASSVEASPGDPEAFF.

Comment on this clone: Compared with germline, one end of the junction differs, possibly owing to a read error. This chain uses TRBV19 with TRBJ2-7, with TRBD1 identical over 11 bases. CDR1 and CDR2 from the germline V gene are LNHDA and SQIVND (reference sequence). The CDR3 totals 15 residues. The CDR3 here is CASSQRTGGSYGQYF. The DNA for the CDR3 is TGTGCCAGTAGCCAAAGGACAGGGGGCAGTTACGGGCAGTACTTC.

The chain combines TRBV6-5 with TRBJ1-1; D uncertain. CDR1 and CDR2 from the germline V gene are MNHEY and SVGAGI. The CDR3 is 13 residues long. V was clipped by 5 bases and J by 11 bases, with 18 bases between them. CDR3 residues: CASSLRAIGAAFF. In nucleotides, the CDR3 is TGTGCCAGCAGTCTGAGGGCCATAGGAGCGGCTTTCTTT.

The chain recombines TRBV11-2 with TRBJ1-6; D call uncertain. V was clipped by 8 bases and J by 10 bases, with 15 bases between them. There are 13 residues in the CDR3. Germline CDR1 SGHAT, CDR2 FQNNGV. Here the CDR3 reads CASCSGPRSPLHF. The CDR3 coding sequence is TGTGCCAGCTGCAGCGGACCTCGATCACCCCTCCACTTT.

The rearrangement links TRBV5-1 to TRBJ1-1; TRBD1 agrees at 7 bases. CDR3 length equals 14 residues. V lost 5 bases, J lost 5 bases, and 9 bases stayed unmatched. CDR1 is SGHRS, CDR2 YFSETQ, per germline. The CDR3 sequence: CASSSDRSDTEAFF. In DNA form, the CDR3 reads TGCGCCAGCAGTTCGGACAGGTCGGATACTGAAGCTTTCTTT.

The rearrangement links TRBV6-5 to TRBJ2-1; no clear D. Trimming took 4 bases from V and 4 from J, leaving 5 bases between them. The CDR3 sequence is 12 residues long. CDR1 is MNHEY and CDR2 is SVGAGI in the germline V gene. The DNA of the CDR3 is TGTGCCAGCAGTTTAACTTACAATGAGCAGTTCTTC. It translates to CASSLTYNEQFF.

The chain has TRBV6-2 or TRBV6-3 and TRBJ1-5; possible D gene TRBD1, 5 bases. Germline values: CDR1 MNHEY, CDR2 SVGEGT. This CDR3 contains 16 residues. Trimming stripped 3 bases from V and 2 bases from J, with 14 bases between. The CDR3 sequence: CASSYGDLGGNQPQHF. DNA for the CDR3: TGTGCCAGCAGTTATGGGGACCTTGGGGGCAATCAGCCCCAGCATTTT.

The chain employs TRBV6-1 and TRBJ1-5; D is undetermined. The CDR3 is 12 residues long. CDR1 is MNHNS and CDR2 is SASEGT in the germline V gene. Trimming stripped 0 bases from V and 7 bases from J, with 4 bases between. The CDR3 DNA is TGTGCCAGCAGTGAAGCGGGACAGCCCCAGCATTTT. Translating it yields CASSEAGQPQHF.

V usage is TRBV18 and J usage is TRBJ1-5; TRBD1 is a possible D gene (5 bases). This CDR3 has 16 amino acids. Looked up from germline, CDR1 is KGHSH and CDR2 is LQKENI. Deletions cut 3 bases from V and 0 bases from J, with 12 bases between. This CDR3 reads CASSPIRGNSNQPQHF. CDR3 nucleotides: TGTGCCAGCTCACCCATAAGGGGCAATAGCAATCAGCCCCAGCATTTT.

The CDR3 is CASSQEWPWAGGYTDTQYF. Here the CDR3 DNA reads TGCGCCAGCAGCCAAGAATGGCCCTGGGCGGGGGGATACACAGATACGCAGTATTTT. This chain links TRBV4-1 with TRBJ2-3, with 8 bases fitting TRBD2. Germline V gene data show CDR1 as MGHRA and CDR2 as YSYEKL. The junction had 13 bases not matched to a gene; V was cut back by 0 bases and J by 2 bases. The CDR3 is 19 amino acids.

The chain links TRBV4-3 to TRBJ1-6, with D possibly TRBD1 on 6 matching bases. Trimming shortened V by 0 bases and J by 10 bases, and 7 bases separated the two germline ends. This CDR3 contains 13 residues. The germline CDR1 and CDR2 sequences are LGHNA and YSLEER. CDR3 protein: CASSQDRGSPLHF. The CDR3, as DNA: TGCGCCAGCAGCCAAGACAGGGGATCACCCCTCCACTTT.

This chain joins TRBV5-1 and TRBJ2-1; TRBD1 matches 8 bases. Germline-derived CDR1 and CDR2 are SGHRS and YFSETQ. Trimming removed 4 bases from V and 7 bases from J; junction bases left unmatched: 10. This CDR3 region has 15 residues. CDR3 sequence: CASSDGTGGGNEQFF. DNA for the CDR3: TGCGCCAGCAGCGACGGGACAGGTGGAGGGAATGAGCAGTTCTTC.

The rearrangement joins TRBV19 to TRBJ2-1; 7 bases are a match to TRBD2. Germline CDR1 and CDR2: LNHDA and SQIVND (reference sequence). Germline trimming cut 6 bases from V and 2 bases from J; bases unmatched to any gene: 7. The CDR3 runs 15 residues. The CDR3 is CASSPRDYTYNEQFF. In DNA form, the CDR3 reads TGTGCCAGTAGCCCGCGGGACTATACCTACAATGAGCAGTTCTTC.

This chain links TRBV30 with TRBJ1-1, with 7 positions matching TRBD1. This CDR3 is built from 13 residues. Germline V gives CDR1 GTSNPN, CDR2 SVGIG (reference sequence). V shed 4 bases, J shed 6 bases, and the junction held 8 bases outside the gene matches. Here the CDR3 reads CAWNLRGTSEAFF. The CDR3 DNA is TGTGCCTGGAACCTCAGGGGGACATCTGAAGCTTTCTTT.

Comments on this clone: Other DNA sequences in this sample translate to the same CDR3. CDR3 residues: CASSARGYNEQFF. The CDR3, as DNA: TGTGCCAGTAGTGCCCGGGGTTACAATGAGCAGTTCTTC. The chain carries TRBV19 and TRBJ2-1; the D gene is possibly TRBD2 (5 bases). Per germline, CDR1 LNHDA and CDR2 SQIVND (reference sequence). CDR3 length: 13 amino acids. The V end lost 5 bases, the J end lost 4 bases, and 9 bases lay between the germline ends.

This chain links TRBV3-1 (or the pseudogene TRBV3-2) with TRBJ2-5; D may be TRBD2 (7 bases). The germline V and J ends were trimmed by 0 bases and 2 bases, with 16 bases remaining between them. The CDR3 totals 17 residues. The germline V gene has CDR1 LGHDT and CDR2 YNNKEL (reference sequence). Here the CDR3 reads CASSQDWAGAFQETQYF. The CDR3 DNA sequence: TGTGCCAGCAGCCAAGATTGGGCGGGGGCTTTTCAAGAGACCCAGTACTTC.

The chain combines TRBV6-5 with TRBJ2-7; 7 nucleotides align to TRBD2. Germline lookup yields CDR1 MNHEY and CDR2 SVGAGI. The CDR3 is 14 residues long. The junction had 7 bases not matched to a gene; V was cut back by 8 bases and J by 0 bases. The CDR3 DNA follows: TGTGCCAGCTGGGGAGGGGCAAGCTCCTACGAGCAGTACTTC. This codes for CASWGGASSYEQYF.

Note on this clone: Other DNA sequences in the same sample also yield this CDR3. CDR3 residues: CASSLEGGGYTF. CDR3 sequence (DNA): TGCGCCAGCAGCTTGGAGGGGGGGGGCTACACCTTC. V is TRBV5-1 and J is TRBJ1-2; tentative D call: TRBD1 (6 bases). This CDR3 is 12 amino acids long. CDR1 is SGHRS, CDR2 YFSETQ, per germline. V dropped 0 bases and J dropped 8 bases, with 8 bases sitting between them.

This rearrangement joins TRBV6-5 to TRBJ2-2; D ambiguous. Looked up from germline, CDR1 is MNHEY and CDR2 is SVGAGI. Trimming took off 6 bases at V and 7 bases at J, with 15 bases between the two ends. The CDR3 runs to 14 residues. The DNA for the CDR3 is TGTGCCAGCAGCCGCCGCTTCCGGAGCGGGGAGCTGTTTTTT. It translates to CASSRRFRSGELFF.

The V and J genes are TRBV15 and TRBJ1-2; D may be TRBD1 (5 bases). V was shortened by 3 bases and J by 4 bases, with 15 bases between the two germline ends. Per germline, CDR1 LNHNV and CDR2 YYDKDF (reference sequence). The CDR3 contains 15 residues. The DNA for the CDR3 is TGTGCCACCAGCAGGTTGAACCAGGGAGGCTATGGCTACACCTTC. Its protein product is CATSRLNQGGYGYTF.

Written as DNA, the CDR3 is TGCGCCAGCAGCCAAGTTGGTCCCACTGAAGCTTTCTTT. As protein: CASSQVGPTEAFF. This chain uses TRBV4-1 with TRBJ1-1; D not resolved. Trimming pared 1 base from V and 4 bases from J, leaving 7 bases between. This CDR3 has 13 residues. Germline V gene data show CDR1 as MGHRA and CDR2 as YSYEKL.

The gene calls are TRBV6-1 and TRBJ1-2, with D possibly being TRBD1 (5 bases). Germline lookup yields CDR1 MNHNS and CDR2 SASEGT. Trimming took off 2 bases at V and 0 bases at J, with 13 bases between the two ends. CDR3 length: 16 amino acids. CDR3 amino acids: CASSERVTDPNYGYTF. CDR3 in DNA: TGTGCCAGCAGTGAAAGGGTGACAGATCCTAACTATGGCTACACCTTC.

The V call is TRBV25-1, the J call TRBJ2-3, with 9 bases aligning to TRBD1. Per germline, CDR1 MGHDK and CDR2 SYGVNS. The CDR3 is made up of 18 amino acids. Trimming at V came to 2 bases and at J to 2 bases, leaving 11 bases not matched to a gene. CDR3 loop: CASSEPDPTGGTTDTQYF. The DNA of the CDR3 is TGTGCCAGCAGTGAACCAGACCCGACAGGGGGAACCACAGATACGCAGTATTTT.

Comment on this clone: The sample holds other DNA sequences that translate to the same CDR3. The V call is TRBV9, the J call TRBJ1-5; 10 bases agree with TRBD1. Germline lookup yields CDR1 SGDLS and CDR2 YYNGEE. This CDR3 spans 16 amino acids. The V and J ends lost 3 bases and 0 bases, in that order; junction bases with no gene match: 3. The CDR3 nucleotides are TGTGCCAGCAGCGCGGGACAGGGGCTTAGCAATCAGCCCCAGCATTTT. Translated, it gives CASSAGQGLSNQPQHF.

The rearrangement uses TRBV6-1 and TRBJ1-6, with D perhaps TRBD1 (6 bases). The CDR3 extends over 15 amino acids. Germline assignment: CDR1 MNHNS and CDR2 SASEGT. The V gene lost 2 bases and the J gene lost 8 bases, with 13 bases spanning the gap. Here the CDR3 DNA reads TGTGCCAGCAGTGAAATTGGGACATCGCATTCACCCCTCCACTTT. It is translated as CASSEIGTSHSPLHF.